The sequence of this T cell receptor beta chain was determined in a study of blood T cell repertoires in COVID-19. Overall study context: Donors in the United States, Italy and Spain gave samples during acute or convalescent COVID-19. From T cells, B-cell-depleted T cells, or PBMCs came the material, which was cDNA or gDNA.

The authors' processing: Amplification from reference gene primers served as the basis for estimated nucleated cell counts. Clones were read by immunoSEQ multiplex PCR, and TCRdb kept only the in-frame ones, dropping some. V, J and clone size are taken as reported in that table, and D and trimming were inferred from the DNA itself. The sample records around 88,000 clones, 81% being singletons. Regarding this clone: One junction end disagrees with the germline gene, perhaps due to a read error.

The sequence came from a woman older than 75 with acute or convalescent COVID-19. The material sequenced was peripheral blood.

The CDR3 coding sequence is TGTGCCAGCAGGGAAGGGTTGAGACCCCAGCATTTT. Protein: CASREGLRPQHF. The chain employs TRBV6-1 and TRBJ1-5; the D is unclear. CDR1 and CDR2 (germline): MNHNS, SASEGT. The CDR3 totals 12 residues.